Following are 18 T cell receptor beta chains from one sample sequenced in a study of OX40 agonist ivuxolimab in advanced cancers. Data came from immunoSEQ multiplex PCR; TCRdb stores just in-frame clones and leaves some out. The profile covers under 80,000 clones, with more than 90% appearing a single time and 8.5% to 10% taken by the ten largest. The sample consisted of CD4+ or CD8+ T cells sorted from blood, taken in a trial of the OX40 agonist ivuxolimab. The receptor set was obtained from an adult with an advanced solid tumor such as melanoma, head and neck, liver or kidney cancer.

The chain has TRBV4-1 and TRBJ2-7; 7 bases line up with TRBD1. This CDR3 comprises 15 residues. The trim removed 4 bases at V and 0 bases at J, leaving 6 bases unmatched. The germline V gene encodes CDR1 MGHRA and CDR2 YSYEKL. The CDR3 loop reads CASSLAGDSSYEQYF. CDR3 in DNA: TGCGCCAGCAGCCTTGCCGGGGACAGCTCCTACGAGCAGTACTTC.

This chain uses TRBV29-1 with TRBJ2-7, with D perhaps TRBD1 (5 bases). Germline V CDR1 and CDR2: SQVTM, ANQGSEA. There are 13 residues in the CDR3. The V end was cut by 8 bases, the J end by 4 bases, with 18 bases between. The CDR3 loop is CSSSQGSQYEQYF. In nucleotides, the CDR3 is TGCAGCTCAAGCCAGGGCTCGCAATACGAGCAGTACTTC.

The CDR3 here is CASSSLGGAGYTF. The DNA for the CDR3 is TGTGCCAGCAGTTCCCTAGGGGGGGCTGGCTACACCTTC. The V and J genes are TRBV6-6 and TRBJ1-2; TRBD1 might be the D (6 bases). The CDR3 loop spans 13 amino acids. Germline CDR1 MNHNY, CDR2 SVGAGI (reference sequence). Trimming took 4 bases from V and 7 from J, leaving 13 bases between them.

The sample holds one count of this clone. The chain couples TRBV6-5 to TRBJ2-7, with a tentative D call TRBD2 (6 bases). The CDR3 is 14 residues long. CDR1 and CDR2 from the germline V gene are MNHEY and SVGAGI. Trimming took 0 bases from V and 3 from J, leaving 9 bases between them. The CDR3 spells CASSYSGGVYEQYF. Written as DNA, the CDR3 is TGTGCCAGCAGTTACTCGGGCGGGGTCTACGAGCAGTACTTC.

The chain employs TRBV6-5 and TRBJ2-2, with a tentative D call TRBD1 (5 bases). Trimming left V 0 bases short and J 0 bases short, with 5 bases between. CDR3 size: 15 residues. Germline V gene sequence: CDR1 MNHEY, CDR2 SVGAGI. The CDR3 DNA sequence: TGTGCCAGCAGTTACTCGACAGCGAACACCGGGGAGCTGTTTTTT. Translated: CASSYSTANTGELFF.

The DNA of the CDR3 is TGTGCCAGCAGCCCCGACACGGCCAAAAACATTCAGTACTTC. Translating it yields CASSPDTAKNIQYF. V and J are TRBV6-6 and TRBJ2-4; the D is unclear. The CDR3 extends over 14 amino acids. The germline V gene has CDR1 MNHNY and CDR2 SVGAGI (reference sequence). V lost 6 bases and J lost 1, with 10 bases in between.

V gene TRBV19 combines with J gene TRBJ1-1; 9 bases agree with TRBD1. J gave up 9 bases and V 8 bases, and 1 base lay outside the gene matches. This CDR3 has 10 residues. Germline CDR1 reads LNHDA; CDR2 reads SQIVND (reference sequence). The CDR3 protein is CASHRGQAFF. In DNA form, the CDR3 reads TGTGCCAGTCACAGGGGGCAAGCTTTCTTT.

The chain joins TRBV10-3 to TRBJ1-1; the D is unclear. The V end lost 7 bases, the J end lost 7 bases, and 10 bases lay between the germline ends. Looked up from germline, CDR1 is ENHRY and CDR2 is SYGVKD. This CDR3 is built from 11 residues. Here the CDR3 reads CAIKEGIEAFF. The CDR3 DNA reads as TGTGCCATCAAGGAAGGCATTGAAGCTTTCTTT.

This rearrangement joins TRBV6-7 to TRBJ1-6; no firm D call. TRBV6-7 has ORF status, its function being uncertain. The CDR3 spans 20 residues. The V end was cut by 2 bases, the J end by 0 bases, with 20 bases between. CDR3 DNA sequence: TGTGCCAGCAGTTACGGGGTCAGCAAACTAGATAGCTCCTATAATTCACCCCTCCACTTT. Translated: CASSYGVSKLDSSYNSPLHF.

CDR3 residues: CASSPLAVNTGELFF. The CDR3 DNA is TGTGCCAGCAGTCCACTAGCGGTGAACACCGGGGAGCTGTTTTTT. This rearrangement joins TRBV27 to TRBJ2-2; 8 bases agree with TRBD2. This CDR3 is built from 15 residues. CDR1 and CDR2 (germline): MNHEY, SMNVEV (reference sequence). J was trimmed by 1 base and V by 5 bases; bases with no gene match: 3.

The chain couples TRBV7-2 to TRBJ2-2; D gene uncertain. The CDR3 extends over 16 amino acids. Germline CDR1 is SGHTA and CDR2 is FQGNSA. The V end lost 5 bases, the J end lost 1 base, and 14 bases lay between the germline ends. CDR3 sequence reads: CASSVWTAMNTGELFF. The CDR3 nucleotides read TGTGCCAGCAGCGTATGGACGGCGATGAACACCGGGGAGCTGTTTTTT.

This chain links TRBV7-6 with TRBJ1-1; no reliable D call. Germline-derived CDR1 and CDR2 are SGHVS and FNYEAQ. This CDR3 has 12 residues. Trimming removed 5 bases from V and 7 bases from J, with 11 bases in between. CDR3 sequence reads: CASSPPWGEAFF. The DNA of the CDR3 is TGTGCCAGCAGCCCCCCATGGGGTGAAGCTTTCTTT.

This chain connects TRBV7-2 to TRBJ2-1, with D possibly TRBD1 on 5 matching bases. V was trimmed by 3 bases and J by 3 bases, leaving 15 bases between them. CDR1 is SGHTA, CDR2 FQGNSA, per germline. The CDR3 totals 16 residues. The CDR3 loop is CASSLSWQGHYNEQFF. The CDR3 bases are TGTGCCAGCAGCTTGTCTTGGCAGGGTCACTACAATGAGCAGTTCTTC.

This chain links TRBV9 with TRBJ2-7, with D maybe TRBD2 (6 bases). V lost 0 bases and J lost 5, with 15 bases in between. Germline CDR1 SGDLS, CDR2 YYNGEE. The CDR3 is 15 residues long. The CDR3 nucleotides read TGTGCCAGCAGCGTAGTGGGACTCGCTGGTAACGAGCAGTACTTC. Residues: CASSVVGLAGNEQYF. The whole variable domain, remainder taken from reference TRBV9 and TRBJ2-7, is DSGVTQTPKHLITATGQRVTLRCSPRSGDLSVYWYQQSLDQGLQFLIQYYNGEERAKGNILERFSAQQFPDLHSELNLSSLELGDSALYFCASSVVGLAGNEQYFGPGTRLTVT.

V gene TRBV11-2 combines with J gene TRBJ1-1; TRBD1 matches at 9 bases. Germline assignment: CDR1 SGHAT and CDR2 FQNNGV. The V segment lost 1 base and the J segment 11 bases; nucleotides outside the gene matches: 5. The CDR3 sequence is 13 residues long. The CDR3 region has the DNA TGTGCCAGCAGCTTAGGACAGGGGGACATGGCTTTCTTT. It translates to CASSLGQGDMAFF. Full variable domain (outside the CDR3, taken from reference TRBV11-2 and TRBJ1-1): EAGVAQSPRYKIIEKRQSVAFWCNPISGHATLYWYQQILGQGPKLLIQFQNNGVVDDSQLPKDRFSAERLKGVDSTLKIQPAKLEDSAVYLCASSLGQGDMAFFGQGTRLTVV.

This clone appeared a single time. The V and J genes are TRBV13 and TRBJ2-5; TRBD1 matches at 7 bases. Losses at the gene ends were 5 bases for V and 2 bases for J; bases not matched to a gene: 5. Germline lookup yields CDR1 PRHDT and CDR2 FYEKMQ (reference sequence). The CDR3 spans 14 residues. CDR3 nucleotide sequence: TGTGCCAGCAGCCTACGGACAGGACAAGAGACCCAGTACTTC. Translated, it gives CASSLRTGQETQYF.

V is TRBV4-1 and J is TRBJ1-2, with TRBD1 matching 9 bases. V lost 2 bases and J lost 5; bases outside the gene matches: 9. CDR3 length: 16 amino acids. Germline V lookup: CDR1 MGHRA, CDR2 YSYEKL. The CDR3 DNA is TGCGCCAGCAGCCAAATACAGGGGGCAGGAGGTTATGGCTACACCTTC. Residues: CASSQIQGAGGYGYTF.

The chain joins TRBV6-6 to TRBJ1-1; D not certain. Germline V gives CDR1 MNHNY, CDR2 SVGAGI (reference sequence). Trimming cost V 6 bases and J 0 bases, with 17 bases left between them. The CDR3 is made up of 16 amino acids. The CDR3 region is CASRTLKMDLNTEAFF. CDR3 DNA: TGTGCCAGCAGAACGCTTAAGATGGACTTGAACACTGAAGCTTTCTTT.